The rows below give T cell receptor beta chains drawn from one sample of a study of blood T cells in healthy people across ages. MiXCR was run by TCRdb on the 5' RACE reads, yielding one entry per CDR3 protein. The sample holds hundreds of thousands of distinct CDR3 sequences, roughly 50% seen once. Sequencing was performed on blood. The source is a man aged 40-49 years in good health. The CDR3 runs from the conserved cysteine through the conserved F or W. Each record gives: D gene, J gene, V gene, clone size, CDR3 protein, CDR3 DNA. A D gene is named only where the DNA matches it firmly. Clone size is shown for a subset of rows, as once, few, many or a class of expanded clone.

D gene: TRBD1
J gene: TRBJ1-6
V gene: TRBV4-3
clone size: -
CDR3 protein: CASNQYRGANSPLHF
CDR3 DNA: TGCGCCAGCAACCAGTACAGGGGAGCTAATTCACCCCTCCACTTT

D gene: TRBD1
J gene: TRBJ2-7
V gene: TRBV29-1
clone size: -
CDR3 protein: CSVVGDGTGAYEQYF
CDR3 DNA: TGCAGCGTTGTAGGAGATGGGACAGGGGCCTACGAGCAGTACTTC

D gene: TRBD2
J gene: TRBJ2-5
V gene: TRBV29-1
clone size: -
CDR3 protein: CSVEGGGTSGEETQYF
CDR3 DNA: TGCAGCGTTGAGGGGGGCGGGACTAGCGGAGAAGAGACCCAGTACTTC

D gene: TRBD2
J gene: TRBJ2-1
V gene: TRBV12-3/TRBV12-4
clone size: -
CDR3 protein: CASSVPSGRAQSYNEQFF
CDR3 DNA: TGTGCCAGCAGTGTCCCTAGCGGGAGGGCCCAGTCCTACAATGAGCAGTTCTTC

D gene: -
J gene: TRBJ1-4
V gene: TRBV20-1
clone size: -
CDR3 protein: CSARSARAAETNEKLFF
CDR3 DNA: TGCAGTGCTAGGTCGGCCAGGGCGGCTGAAACTAATGAAAAACTGTTTTTT

D gene: -
J gene: TRBJ2-5
V gene: TRBV14
clone size: -
CDR3 protein: CASSQEEWEETQYF
CDR3 DNA: TGTGCCAGCAGCCAAGAGGAGTGGGAAGAGACCCAGTACTTC

D gene: TRBD1
J gene: TRBJ2-1
V gene: TRBV29-1
clone size: once
CDR3 protein: CSVEDSGQGAPNEQFF
CDR3 DNA: TGCAGCGTTGAAGATTCCGGACAGGGGGCGCCTAATGAGCAGTTCTTC

D gene: -
J gene: TRBJ2-2
V gene: TRBV4-1
clone size: -
CDR3 protein: CASTRLGTGELFF
CDR3 DNA: TGCGCCAGCACTCGGTTGGGGACCGGGGAGCTGTTTTTT

D gene: TRBD2
J gene: TRBJ2-3
V gene: TRBV15
clone size: -
CDR3 protein: CATSRPRTSGGDTQYF
CDR3 DNA: TGTGCCACCAGCAGACCAAGGACTAGCGGGGGAGACACGCAGTATTTT

D gene: -
J gene: TRBJ1-5
V gene: TRBV6-2/TRBV6-3
clone size: -
CDR3 protein: CASSYGYNQPQHF
CDR3 DNA: TGTGCCAGCAGTTACGGGTACAATCAGCCCCAGCATTTT

D gene: TRBD1
J gene: TRBJ2-3
V gene: TRBV20-1
clone size: -
CDR3 protein: CSASHYRGRSTDTQYF
CDR3 DNA: TGCAGTGCTAGTCATTACAGGGGAAGGAGCACAGATACGCAGTATTTT

D gene: TRBD2
J gene: TRBJ2-3
V gene: TRBV28
clone size: -
CDR3 protein: CASKQSIWRKSTSGTHDLTDTQYF
CDR3 DNA: TGTGCCAGCAAACAGTCTATCTGGCGGAAATCGACTAGCGGGACACACGACCTCACAGATACGCAGTATTTT

D gene: -
J gene: TRBJ2-5
V gene: TRBV7-2
clone size: -
CDR3 protein: CASSLRGQGRKTQYF
CDR3 DNA: TGTGCCAGCAGCCTCCGAGGGCAGGGAAGAAAGACCCAGTACTTC

D gene: -
J gene: TRBJ2-5
V gene: TRBV11-2
clone size: few
CDR3 protein: CASSRGWGGPLETQYF
CDR3 DNA: TGTGCCAGCAGCCGTGGTTGGGGGGGGCCATTAGAGACCCAGTACTTC

D gene: -
J gene: TRBJ2-5
V gene: TRBV6-4
clone size: -
CDR3 protein: CASSDSQGSLTYNEQYF
CDR3 DNA: TGTGCCAGCAGTGACTCTCAGGGTTCCCTAACCTACAATGAGCAGTACTTC